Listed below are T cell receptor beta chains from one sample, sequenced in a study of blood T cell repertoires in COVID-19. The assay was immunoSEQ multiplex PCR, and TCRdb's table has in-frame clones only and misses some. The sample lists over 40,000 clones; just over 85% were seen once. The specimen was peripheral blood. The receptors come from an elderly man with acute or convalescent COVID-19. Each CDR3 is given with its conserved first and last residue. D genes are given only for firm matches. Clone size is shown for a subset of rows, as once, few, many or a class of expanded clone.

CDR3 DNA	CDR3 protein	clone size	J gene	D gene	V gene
TGTGCCAGCTCACCACCCACGGGGGGTCACAATGAGCAGTTCTTC	CASSPPTGGHNEQFF	.	TRBJ2-1	TRBD2	TRBV18
TGTGCCAGCAGTTTAAGGAGCTCCTACGAGCAGTACTTC	CASSLRSSYEQYF	.	TRBJ2-7	.	TRBV12-3/TRBV12-4
TGCGCCAGCAGCCGTCGGCGGGGGGGCACCCTAGATACGCAGTATTTT	CASSRRRGGTLDTQYF	.	TRBJ2-3	TRBD2	TRBV4-1
TGTGCCAGCAGGGGACACACTACCTACGAGCAGTACTTC	CASRGHTTYEQYF	few	TRBJ2-7	.	TRBV27
TGTGCCAGCAGCCTTAGGACAGGGCTGAACACTGAAGCTTTCTTT	CASSLRTGLNTEAFF	.	TRBJ1-1	TRBD1	TRBV14
TGTGCCAGCAGACGAACAGGGGACACTTATAATTCACCCCTCCACTTT	CASRRTGDTYNSPLHF	.	TRBJ1-6	TRBD1	TRBV7-9
TGTGCCAGCAGGTTTCAGGGGCATAGCACAGATACGCAGTATTTT	CASRFQGHSTDTQYF	.	TRBJ2-3	.	TRBV7-6
TGTGCCAGCAGCTTAGGAAGCGGGGGGGTAGATACGCAGTATTTT	CASSLGSGGVDTQYF	.	TRBJ2-3	TRBD2	TRBV7-6
TGTGCCAGCAGTTCCCAGGGCACCATACAAGAGACCCAGTACTTC	CASSSQGTIQETQYF	.	TRBJ2-5	.	TRBV6-5
TGTGCCAGCAGTGAATCCTCTCGTGTGGGCTACACCTTC	CASSESSRVGYTF	.	TRBJ1-2	.	TRBV2
TGTGCCTGCGGCGGGTACGAGCAGTACTTC	CACGGYEQYF	.	TRBJ2-7	.	TRBV6-5
TGTGCCAGCAGCCCCCGGGGGGCGGGGGTTACAGATACGCAGTATTTT	CASSPRGAGVTDTQYF	.	TRBJ2-3	.	TRBV7-2
TGTGCCACCTGCCGGGACACCAACTATGGCTACACCTTC	CATCRDTNYGYTF	once	TRBJ1-2	.	TRBV6-5
TGCGCCAGCAGCCGGACTAGCGGTGAAAAGACCCAGTACTTC	CASSRTSGEKTQYF	once	TRBJ2-5	TRBD2	TRBV5-1
TGTGCCAGCAGCTTTGACAGGGGACGGGGCTCTGGAAACACCATATATTTT	CASSFDRGRGSGNTIYF	.	TRBJ1-3	TRBD1	TRBV13
TGTGCCAGCAGCCCGCGGACAGGCTCTGGAAACACCATATATTTT	CASSPRTGSGNTIYF	.	TRBJ1-3	TRBD1	TRBV3-1/TRBV3-2
TGCGCCAGCGGCCGGGAGAGAGAGACCCAGTACTTC	CASGRERETQYF	.	TRBJ2-5	.	TRBV5-1
TGTGCCAGTAGTATCGGGACAACGAACACTGAAGCTTTCTTT	CASSIGTTNTEAFF	once	TRBJ1-1	.	TRBV19
TGTGCCTGGAGTGCACCAGGGAAAGGAAATTCACCCCTCCACTTT	CAWSAPGKGNSPLHF	.	TRBJ1-6	.	TRBV30
TGCGCCAGCAGCGCCGGAGGACTCACGACAGATACGCAGTATTTT	CASSAGGLTTDTQYF	.	TRBJ2-3	.	TRBV5-1
TGTGCCAGCAGCGGAGAGGGACTAGCGGGTGACGAGACCCAGTACTTC	CASSGEGLAGDETQYF	.	TRBJ2-5	TRBD2	TRBV9
TGTGCCTGGAGCCTCAAACAGGGGAATCAGCCCCAGCATTTT	CAWSLKQGNQPQHF	.	TRBJ1-5	TRBD1	TRBV30
TGCAGTGCCATTCGGACAGATACGCAGTATTTT	CSAIRTDTQYF	.	TRBJ2-3	.	TRBV20-1
TGCAGCGTCCAAAGGGGGGGTAATGAAAAACTGTTTTTT	CSVQRGGNEKLFF	.	TRBJ1-4	.	TRBV29-1